Presented here are 20 T cell receptor beta chains from one specimen sequenced in a study of lymphopenia after photon versus proton radiotherapy. Assay: immunoSEQ multiplex PCR; the TCRdb copy retains only in-frame clones and omits some. The sample lists about 55,000 clones; 70% to 85% were seen once. The sample was peripheral blood, taken from a patient treated with proton-based radiotherapy. These TCRs come from a man between 60 and 75 years old with pancreatic cancer.

This clone was observed a handful of times. The gene calls are TRBV5-6 and TRBJ2-7; D may match TRBD1 or TRBD2 (5 bases each). Between the trimmed V and J ends, which lost 4 bases and 5 bases, there was a span of 13 bases. Germline lookup yields CDR1 SGHDT and CDR2 YYEEEE. The CDR3 has 13 residues. The CDR3 is CASSPIGADEQYF. CDR3 DNA: TGTGCCAGCAGCCCCATCGGGGCCGACGAGCAGTACTTC.

This sequence joins TRBV6-1 and TRBJ2-4; D gene ambiguous. Looked up from germline, CDR1 is MNHNS and CDR2 is SASEGT. The CDR3 is 12 residues long. Between the trimmed V and J ends, which lost 5 bases and 13 bases, there was a span of 15 bases. This chain's CDR3 is CASSQTGRLQYF. CDR3 nucleotide sequence: TGTGCCAGCAGTCAAACCGGGCGGCTCCAGTACTTC.

This clone was seen once. The J gene is TRBJ1-1, the V gene TRBV6-5, with D unclear. Germline CDR1 and CDR2: MNHEY and SVGAGI. Trimming cost V 11 bases and J 2 bases, with 15 bases left between them. CDR3 length: 13 residues. The DNA for the CDR3 is TGTGCCGTTTTAAGGCCCGGAAACACTGAAGCTTTCTTT. Translation gives CAVLRPGNTEAFF.

This rearrangement joins TRBV6-6 to TRBJ2-7; a possible D gene is TRBD2 (6 bases). The V end was cut by 4 bases, the J end by 5 bases, with 15 bases between. The CDR3 totals 14 residues. The V gene's germline CDR1 is MNHNY and CDR2 SVGAGI (reference sequence). CDR3 nucleotide sequence: TGTGCCAGCAGTTGGGGACCGGCGGGGAACGAGCAGTACTTC. Translated: CASSWGPAGNEQYF.

The V and J genes are TRBV2 and TRBJ2-3; 7 bases match TRBD2. V shed 1 base, J shed 0 bases, and the junction held 13 bases outside the gene matches. CDR3 size: 19 residues. Germline loops: CDR1 SNHLY, CDR2 FYNNEI. CDR3 coding DNA: TGTGCCAGCAGTGAAGTACTTACCTCTAGCGGAAGTAGCACAGATACGCAGTATTTT. This encodes CASSEVLTSSGSSTDTQYF.

The gene calls are TRBV6-6 and TRBJ1-5, with D unresolved. Trimming cost V 7 bases and J 6 bases, with 10 bases left between them. Germline lookup yields CDR1 MNHNY and CDR2 SVGAGI (reference sequence). The CDR3 covers 12 residues. The CDR3 DNA follows: TGTGCCAGCACCTCGGCTGGTCAGCCCCAGCATTTT. It translates to CASTSAGQPQHF.

CDR3 residues: CASRGGAFKANEKLFF. CDR3 sequence (DNA): TGTGCCAGCAGGGGGGGGGCGTTTAAGGCTAATGAAAAACTGTTTTTT. The chain joins TRBV28 to TRBJ1-4; TRBD1 is a possible D gene (6 bases). The CDR3 has 16 amino acids. Germline V gene data show CDR1 as MDHEN and CDR2 as SYDVKM. V shed 6 bases and J shed 3 bases, with 17 bases lying between them.

This clone has more than one count but fewer than ten. The chain combines TRBV28 with TRBJ2-7; D may be TRBD1 (6 bases). Trimming stripped 1 base from V and 3 bases from J, with 28 bases between. The CDR3 has 20 amino acids. Germline V lookup: CDR1 MDHEN, CDR2 SYDVKM. The CDR3 sequence: CASSLFGQGVGQGPNYEQYF. The DNA for the CDR3 is TGTGCCAGCAGTTTATTCGGTCAGGGAGTGGGGCAGGGGCCAAACTACGAGCAGTACTTC. The entire variable domain, with the rest obtained from reference TRBV28 and TRBJ2-7, is as follows: DVKVTQSSRYLVKRTGEKVFLECVQDMDHENMFWYRQDPGLGLRLIYFSYDVKMKEKGDIPEGYSVSREKKERFSLILESASTNQTSMYLCASSLFGQGVGQGPNYEQYFGPGTRLTVT.

This clone was found a few times. The V call is TRBV4-2, the J call TRBJ1-5; 7 bases agree with TRBD1. CDR1 and CDR2 from the germline V gene are LGHNA and YNFKEQ. The CDR3 totals 15 residues. J lost 3 bases, V lost 0 bases, and 2 bases had no gene match. The CDR3: CASSQEGQYNQPQHF. The CDR3 region has the DNA TGTGCCAGCAGCCAAGAGGGACAGTACAATCAGCCCCAGCATTTT.

The chain employs TRBV7-8 and TRBJ1-5; tentatively, D is TRBD1 (5 bases). In germline, CDR1 is SGHVS, CDR2 FQNEAQ. This CDR3 comprises 14 residues. The V end lost 5 bases, the J end lost 5 bases, and 13 bases lay between the germline ends. CDR3 in amino acids: CASSRAVGDQPQHF. CDR3 nucleotides: TGTGCCAGCAGCCGCGCGGTGGGGGATCAGCCCCAGCATTTT.

The chain uses TRBV5-8 and TRBJ1-1, with D possibly TRBD1 on 6 matching bases. Between the trimmed V and J ends, which lost 7 bases and 1 base, there was a span of 14 bases. Germline V lookup: CDR1 SGHTS, CDR2 YDEGEE. The CDR3 totals 14 residues. The DNA for the CDR3 is TGTGCCAGCGGAATGCAGGGACAGAACACTGAAGCTTTCTTT. This codes for CASGMQGQNTEAFF.

CDR3 sequence reads: CASSLEPGGSYEQYF. In DNA form, the CDR3 reads TGCGCCAGCAGCTTGGAGCCGGGTGGCTCCTACGAGCAGTACTTC. The chain has TRBV5-1 and TRBJ2-7; D call uncertain. The CDR3 consists of 15 residues. Germline V CDR1 and CDR2: SGHRS, YFSETQ. The V end lost 0 bases, the J end lost 0 bases, and 10 bases lay between the germline ends. The whole variable domain, filled in from reference TRBV5-1 and TRBJ2-7, reads KAGVTQTPRYLIKTRGQQVTLSCSPISGHRSVSWYQQTPGQGLQFLFEYFSETQRNKGNFPGRFSGRQFSNSRSEMNVSTLELGDSALYLCASSLEPGGSYEQYFGPGTRLTVT.

This chain joins TRBV5-8 and TRBJ1-2; unclear D gene. The CDR3 sequence is 14 residues long. Germline V gene lookup returns CDR1 SGHTS and CDR2 YDEGEE. The V and J ends lost 0 bases and 8 bases respectively, with 14 bases between them. The DNA for the CDR3 is TGTGCCAGCAGCTTGGGGAGAGGATCGGAAGGCTACACCTTC. It encodes CASSLGRGSEGYTF.

This chain uses TRBV28 with TRBJ2-3; D is unresolved. Trimming took off 6 bases at V and 0 bases at J, with 10 bases between the two ends. The CDR3 is 14 residues long. Germline lookup yields CDR1 MDHEN and CDR2 SYDVKM. CDR3 loop: CASSRPTSTDTQYF. The CDR3 DNA sequence: TGTGCCAGCAGCCGCCCCACGAGCACAGATACGCAGTATTTT.

The chain recombines TRBV5-4 with TRBJ2-1; TRBD2 agrees at 13 bases. The CDR3 runs 17 residues. CDR1 SGHNT and CDR2 YYREEE come from the germline V gene (reference sequence). The J segment lost 8 bases and the V segment lost 3 bases, leaving 11 bases of the junction unmatched. CDR3 in amino acids: CASSYRRTSGSSDEQFF. The CDR3 region has the DNA TGTGCCAGCAGCTACAGGCGGACTAGCGGGAGTTCGGATGAGCAGTTCTTC.

The chain employs TRBV9 and TRBJ2-3; 8 nucleotides line up with TRBD2. Per germline, CDR1 SGDLS and CDR2 YYNGEE. The CDR3 consists of 16 residues. The J segment lost 0 bases and the V segment lost 4 bases, leaving 7 bases of the junction unmatched. In nucleotides, the CDR3 is TGTGCCAGCAGCTCGGGAGGGAGTACTAGCACAGATACGCAGTATTTT. Translated, it gives CASSSGGSTSTDTQYF.

This chain connects TRBV6-1 to TRBJ1-2; perhaps TRBD1 as D (5 bases). This CDR3 contains 15 residues. Trimming stripped 2 bases from V and 4 bases from J, with 14 bases between. Germline V CDR1 and CDR2: MNHNS, SASEGT. The CDR3 DNA reads TGTGCCAGCAGTGAAATGGGGACGACCCTCTATGGCTACACCTTC. The encoded protein is CASSEMGTTLYGYTF.

The chain joins TRBV6-5 to TRBJ2-7; TRBD2 matches 7 bases. This CDR3 comprises 13 residues. After removal of 6 bases from V and 6 bases from J, the junction contained 8 bases not matched to a gene. Germline CDR1 reads MNHEY; CDR2 reads SVGAGI. CDR3 coding DNA: TGTGCCAGCAGGGAGGTCACGGGAGGCGAGCAGTACTTC. This translates into CASREVTGGEQYF.

This clone was counted once. The chain carries TRBV13 and TRBJ2-7; 10 nucleotides match TRBD2. V shed 4 bases, J shed 0 bases, and the junction held 15 bases outside the gene matches. The CDR3 has 19 residues. Germline assignment: CDR1 PRHDT and CDR2 FYEKMQ (reference sequence). CDR3 sequence (DNA): TGTGCCAGCAGCTCCCATCGGCTAGCGGGAGCCCGGTTCTCCTACGAGCAGTACTTC. Amino acid sequence: CASSSHRLAGARFSYEQYF.

This chain uses TRBV29-1 with TRBJ2-1; 7 bases map to TRBD2. The CDR3 is 14 amino acids. V shed 4 bases, J shed 0 bases, and the junction held 3 bases outside the gene matches. Germline V gene data show CDR1 as SQVTM and CDR2 as ANQGSEA. CDR3 protein: CSVAGGSSYNEQFF. For the CDR3, the DNA is TGCAGCGTTGCGGGCGGGAGCTCCTACAATGAGCAGTTCTTC.